Below are 15 T cell receptor beta chains sequenced from a single sample in a study of blood T cell repertoires in COVID-19. Here immunoSEQ multiplex PCR was the method, and the copy in TCRdb shows in-frame clones only, minus some. The table lists about 90,000 clones, 80% to 90% of them singletons. What was sequenced was peripheral blood. The receptors derive from a human donor in a cohort sampled during active COVID-19.

A single count supports this clone. V and J are TRBV3-1 (or the pseudogene TRBV3-2) and TRBJ2-3, with D possibly being TRBD2 (7 bases). Germline V lookup: CDR1 LGHDT, CDR2 YNNKEL (reference sequence). V dropped 4 bases and J dropped 0 bases, with 11 bases sitting between them. The CDR3 is 15 amino acids. The CDR3 spells CASSRGGLSTDTQYF. The CDR3 DNA sequence: TGTGCCAGCAGCCGGGGGGGCCTAAGCACAGATACGCAGTATTTT.

Only a few counts were recorded for this clone. The V and J genes are TRBV7-8 and TRBJ1-5, with TRBD1 as a possible D gene (5 bases). Germline CDR1 and CDR2: SGHVS and FQNEAQ. This CDR3 has 13 residues. The V end lost 5 bases, the J end lost 7 bases, and 12 bases lay between the germline ends. CDR3 amino acids: CASSPGGRQPQHF. CDR3 in DNA: TGTGCCAGCAGCCCCGGGGGAAGGCAGCCCCAGCATTTT.

This clone was seen only once. V usage is TRBV6-1 and J usage is TRBJ2-2; perhaps TRBD1 as D (6 bases). V was clipped by 3 bases and J by 6 bases, with 11 bases between them. The CDR3 spans 14 residues. Germline CDR1 MNHNS, CDR2 SASEGT. CDR3 sequence reads: CASSEIRGAGELFF. The CDR3 DNA follows: TGTGCCAGCAGTGAGATCAGGGGCGCCGGGGAGCTGTTTTTT.

The chain is built from TRBV28 and TRBJ1-1; D is unclear. Trimming pared 3 bases from V and 11 bases from J, leaving 7 bases between. Germline CDR1 is MDHEN and CDR2 is SYDVKM. The CDR3 has 10 residues. This chain's CDR3 is CASSFYRAFF. Written as DNA, the CDR3 is TGTGCCAGCAGTTTCTACCGGGCTTTCTTT.

The CDR3 reads CAWTQGDTQYF. The DNA for the CDR3 is TGTGCCTGGACTCAGGGAGATACGCAGTATTTT. The V and J genes are TRBV30 and TRBJ2-3, with D maybe TRBD1 (5 bases). V was trimmed by 4 bases and J by 5 bases, leaving 7 bases between them. CDR3 length: 11 amino acids. Germline V gene lookup returns CDR1 GTSNPN and CDR2 SVGIG (reference sequence).

This rearrangement joins TRBV5-1 to TRBJ2-5, with D possibly TRBD1 on 5 matching bases. This CDR3 contains 14 residues. V was shortened by 2 bases and J by 1 base, with 9 bases between the two germline ends. Germline loops: CDR1 SGHRS, CDR2 YFSETQ. The CDR3 loop is CASSLGAAQETQYF. The CDR3 coding sequence is TGCGCCAGCAGCTTAGGGGCGGCCCAAGAGACCCAGTACTTC. Drawing the rest from reference TRBV5-1 and TRBJ2-5, the complete variable domain is KAGVTQTPRYLIKTRGQQVTLSCSPISGHRSVSWYQQTPGQGLQFLFEYFSETQRNKGNFPGRFSGRQFSNSRSEMNVSTLELGDSALYLCASSLGAAQETQYFGPGTRLLVL.

This chain connects TRBV9 to TRBJ1-3; 11 nucleotides match TRBD1. The CDR3 runs to 16 residues. The ends lost 4 bases at V and 0 bases at J; junction bases unmatched: 3. Germline CDR1 reads SGDLS; CDR2 reads YYNGEE. The CDR3 region is CASSTGTGGSGNTIYF. In DNA form, the CDR3 reads TGTGCCAGCAGCACCGGGACAGGGGGCTCTGGAAACACCATATATTTT.

V usage is TRBV4-3 and J usage is TRBJ1-2; weak D call: TRBD1 (6 bases). V was clipped by 0 bases and J by 6 bases, with 14 bases between them. Germline V gene sequence: CDR1 LGHNA, CDR2 YSLEER. This CDR3 is built from 15 residues. The CDR3 protein is CASSQELTRGHGYTF. The CDR3, as DNA: TGCGCCAGCAGCCAAGAACTAACCAGGGGACATGGCTACACCTTC.

The chain couples TRBV5-8 to TRBJ1-4; D is perhaps TRBD1 (5 bases). The CDR3 is 15 amino acids. V gave up 5 bases and J gave up 8 bases, with 19 bases separating them. Germline CDR1 and CDR2: SGHTS and YDEGEE. CDR3 DNA sequence: TGTGCCAGCAGTTCAAGACAGTTCCGTGGGGAAAAACTGTTTTTT. It yields the protein CASSSRQFRGEKLFF.

This clone showed up just once. The rearrangement links TRBV3-1 (or the pseudogene TRBV3-2) to TRBJ2-3; D unclear. Germline V CDR1 and CDR2: LGHDT, YNNKEL (reference sequence). Trimming took off 1 base at V and 3 bases at J, with 14 bases between the two ends. The CDR3 totals 16 residues. Here the CDR3 DNA reads TGTGCCAGCAGCCAAGGGTTGTCGAGGTCGACAGATACGCAGTATTTT. Amino acid sequence: CASSQGLSRSTDTQYF.

This chain connects TRBV5-4 to TRBJ1-1; a weak D match, TRBD1 (5 bases). V lost 4 bases and J 7 bases, leaving 8 bases between the germline ends. Germline loops: CDR1 SGHNT, CDR2 YYREEE (reference sequence). The CDR3 is made up of 11 amino acids. CDR3 DNA: TGTGCCAGCAGCCAGGGTGGTGAAGCTTTCTTT. Amino acid sequence: CASSQGGEAFF.

The chain employs TRBV30 and TRBJ2-7; D is possibly TRBD2 (5 bases). CDR3 length: 15 residues. Deletions cut 0 bases from V and 3 bases from J, with 15 bases between. Looked up from germline, CDR1 is GTSNPN and CDR2 is SVGIG (reference sequence). CDR3 DNA: TGTGCCTGGAGTGTACGTGGACTCCAATTCTACGAGCAGTACTTC. Protein: CAWSVRGLQFYEQYF.

The chain couples TRBV5-1 to TRBJ1-1; the D gene is possibly TRBD1 (6 bases). The CDR3 has 14 residues. CDR1 and CDR2 from the germline V gene are SGHRS and YFSETQ. Trimming removed 4 bases from V and 1 base from J, with 11 bases in between. DNA of the CDR3: TGCGCCAGCAGCCCCAGGGGTGGGAACACTGAAGCTTTCTTT. This encodes CASSPRGGNTEAFF. Full variable domain (missing parts from reference TRBV5-1 and TRBJ1-1): KAGVTQTPRYLIKTRGQQVTLSCSPISGHRSVSWYQQTPGQGLQFLFEYFSETQRNKGNFPGRFSGRQFSNSRSEMNVSTLELGDSALYLCASSPRGGNTEAFFGQGTRLTVV.

CDR3 sequence reads: CASSLGGPNYEQYF. DNA of the CDR3: TGTGCCAGCAGCCTCGGGGGGCCCAACTACGAGCAGTACTTC. This chain links TRBV13 with TRBJ2-7; D might be TRBD2 (7 bases). The CDR3 contains 14 residues. Germline loops: CDR1 PRHDT, CDR2 FYEKMQ (reference sequence). V was cut by 5 bases and J by 3 bases, with 14 bases left in between.

This clone was seen only once. The chain is built from TRBV20-1 and TRBJ2-4; no firm D call. Trimming shortened V by 3 bases and J by 5 bases, and 14 bases separated the two germline ends. The CDR3 has 14 residues. CDR1 and CDR2 from the germline V gene are DFQATT and SNEGSKA (reference sequence). CDR3 residues: CSASMQRPENIQYF. The CDR3 region has the DNA TGCAGTGCTAGTATGCAGAGGCCCGAAAACATTCAGTACTTC.